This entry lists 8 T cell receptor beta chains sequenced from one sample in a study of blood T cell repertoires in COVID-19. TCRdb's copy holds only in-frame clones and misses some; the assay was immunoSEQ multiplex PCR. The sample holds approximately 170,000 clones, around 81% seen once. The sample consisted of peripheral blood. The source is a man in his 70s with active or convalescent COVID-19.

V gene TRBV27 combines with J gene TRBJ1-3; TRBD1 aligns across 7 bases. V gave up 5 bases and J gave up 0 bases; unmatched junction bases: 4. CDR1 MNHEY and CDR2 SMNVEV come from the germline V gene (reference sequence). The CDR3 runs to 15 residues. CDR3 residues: CASSMDRRSGNTIYF. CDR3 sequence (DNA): TGTGCCAGCAGTATGGACAGGCGCTCTGGAAACACCATATATTTT.

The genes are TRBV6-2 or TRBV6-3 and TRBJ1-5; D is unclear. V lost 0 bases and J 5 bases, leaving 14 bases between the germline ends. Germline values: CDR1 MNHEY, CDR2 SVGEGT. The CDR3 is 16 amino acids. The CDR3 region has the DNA TGTGCCAGCAGTTACTCGAGAGGATCTGTAGATCAGCCCCAGCATTTT. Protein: CASSYSRGSVDQPQHF.

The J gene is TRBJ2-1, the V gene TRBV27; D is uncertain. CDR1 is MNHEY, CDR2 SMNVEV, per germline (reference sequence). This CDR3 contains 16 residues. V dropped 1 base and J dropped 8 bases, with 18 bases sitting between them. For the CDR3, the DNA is TGTGCCAGCAGTTTATACGCGCCAGCCCTAGTGGATGAGCAGTTCTTC. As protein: CASSLYAPALVDEQFF.

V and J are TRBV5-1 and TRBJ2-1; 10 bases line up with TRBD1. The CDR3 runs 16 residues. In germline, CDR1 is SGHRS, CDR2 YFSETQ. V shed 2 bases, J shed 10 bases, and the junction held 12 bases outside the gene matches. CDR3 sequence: CASSFGTGEVIGEQFF. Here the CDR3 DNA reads TGCGCCAGCAGCTTTGGGACAGGGGAAGTAATTGGAGAGCAGTTCTTC.

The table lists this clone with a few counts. The CDR3 sequence is CASSQDWPSGTYEQYF. The CDR3 coding sequence is TGTGCCAGCAGCCAAGATTGGCCTAGCGGAACCTACGAGCAGTACTTC. The rearrangement uses TRBV3-1 (or the pseudogene TRBV3-2) and TRBJ2-7; 7 positions agree with TRBD2. V was pared by 0 bases and J by 2 bases, with 7 bases of the junction left unmatched. This CDR3 is built from 16 residues. Germline assignment: CDR1 LGHDT and CDR2 YNNKEL (reference sequence).

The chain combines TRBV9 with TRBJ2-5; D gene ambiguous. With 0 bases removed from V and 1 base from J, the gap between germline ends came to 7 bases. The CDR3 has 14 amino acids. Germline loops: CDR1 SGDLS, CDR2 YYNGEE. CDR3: CASSVASSQETQYF. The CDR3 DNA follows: TGTGCCAGCAGCGTAGCTTCCAGCCAAGAGACCCAGTACTTC.

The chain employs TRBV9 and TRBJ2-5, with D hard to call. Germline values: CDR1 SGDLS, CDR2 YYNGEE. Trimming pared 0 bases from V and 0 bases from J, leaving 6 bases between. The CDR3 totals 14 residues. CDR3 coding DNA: TGTGCCAGCAGCGTAGACACCTACCAAGAGACCCAGTACTTC. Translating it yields CASSVDTYQETQYF. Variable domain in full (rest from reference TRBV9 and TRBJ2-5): DSGVTQTPKHLITATGQRVTLRCSPRSGDLSVYWYQQSLDQGLQFLIQYYNGEERAKGNILERFSAQQFPDLHSELNLSSLELGDSALYFCASSVDTYQETQYFGPGTRLLVL.

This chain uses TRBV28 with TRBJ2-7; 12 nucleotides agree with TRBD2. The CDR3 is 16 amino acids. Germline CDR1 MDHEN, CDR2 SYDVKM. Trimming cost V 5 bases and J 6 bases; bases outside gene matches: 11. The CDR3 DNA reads TGTGCCAGCAGTGGCGAGGCTAGCGGGAGGGCGTCCGAGCAGTACTTC. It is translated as CASSGEASGRASEQYF.